The 10 T cell receptor beta chains in this list originate from one sample, sequenced in a study of blood T cell repertoires in COVID-19 (dated by TCRdb to the early 2020s). Library preparation was by the immunoSEQ multiplex PCR assay. In its TCRdb copy, this immuneACCESS table keeps in-frame sequences only and misses some clones. Where compared with another copy, unresolved V genes explain less than half of these, and the others have no known cause. This sample is represented by roughly 400,000 clones; approximately 90% of them were singletons. Roughly a tenth of the sample comes from the top ten. Specimen: PBMCs or T cells enriched from blood (not recorded which). Receptors were obtained from a woman between 50 and 59 years old who had recovered from COVID-19.

This rearrangement joins TRBV6-5 to TRBJ1-2, with unresolved D. The CDR3 length is 15 residues. From germline, CDR1 is MNHEY and CDR2 SVGAGI. V lost 2 bases, J lost 8 bases, and 18 bases lay in between. For the CDR3, the DNA is TGTGCCAGCAGTTACGATCTCGGAGACCTAGGCGGCTACACCTTC. Protein: CASSYDLGDLGGYTF.

The chain uses TRBV5-1 and TRBJ2-5, with 8 bases fitting TRBD2. Germline CDR1 SGHRS, CDR2 YFSETQ. The CDR3 is made up of 17 amino acids. V shed 0 bases, J shed 4 bases, and the junction held 11 bases outside the gene matches. The CDR3 DNA is TGCGCCAGCAGCTTGGTGAGCCAGCGGGGGCCCGGAGAGACCCAGTACTTC. This translates into CASSLVSQRGPGETQYF.

V and J are TRBV29-1 and TRBJ2-5, with D perhaps matching TRBD1 (9 bases). The CDR3 has 13 amino acids. V dropped 7 bases and J dropped 4 bases, with 16 bases sitting between them. Germline values: CDR1 SQVTM, CDR2 ANQGSEA. The CDR3 sequence: CSGRGGQGETQYF. In DNA, the CDR3 is TGCAGCGGTCGGGGGGGACAGGGAGAGACCCAGTACTTC.

V and J are TRBV6-5 and TRBJ1-5, with TRBD1 matching 9 bases. This CDR3 is 13 amino acids long. Trimming at V came to 6 bases and at J to 7 bases, leaving 4 bases not matched to a gene. Germline V gene data show CDR1 as MNHEY and CDR2 as SVGAGI. CDR3 bases: TGTGCCAGCAGAGGACAGGGGTGGCAGCCCCAGCATTTT. It yields the protein CASRGQGWQPQHF.

This chain links TRBV5-6 with TRBJ1-1; a possible D gene is TRBD1 (5 bases). The CDR3 runs to 15 residues. Germline assignment: CDR1 SGHDT and CDR2 YYEEEE. V was shortened by 0 bases and J by 0 bases, with 9 bases between the two germline ends. CDR3 sequence (DNA): TGTGCCAGCAGCTTGGCCGGGGGGGTGAACACTGAAGCTTTCTTT. Translation gives CASSLAGGVNTEAFF.

The V and J genes are TRBV27 and TRBJ1-2; TRBD1 matches 8 bases. The germline CDR1 and CDR2 sequences are MNHEY and SMNVEV (reference sequence). CDR3 size: 15 residues. The V gene end was trimmed by 6 bases and the J gene end by 7 bases; junction bases not matched to a gene: 13. The CDR3 region is CASSLISEGQGGYTF. The CDR3 coding sequence is TGTGCCAGCAGCCTGATTTCCGAAGGACAGGGTGGCTACACCTTC.

This clone came up once. The gene calls are TRBV18 and TRBJ2-1; 7 bases agree with TRBD1. Trimming at V came to 6 bases and at J to 8 bases, leaving 1 base not matched to a gene. Germline V gene lookup returns CDR1 KGHSH and CDR2 LQKENI. The CDR3 is 11 residues long. CDR3 coding DNA: TGTGCCAGCTCCCAGGGGGATGAGCAGTTCTTC. This codes for CASSQGDEQFF.

The chain combines TRBV2 with TRBJ2-7, with D maybe TRBD1 (6 bases). Trimming left V 9 bases short and J 3 bases short, with 18 bases between. The CDR3 runs to 14 residues. The germline CDR1 and CDR2 sequences are SNHLY and FYNNEI. CDR3: CASSPGHGHYEQYF. The DNA for the CDR3 is TGTGCCAGTTCCCCGGGACATGGGCACTACGAGCAGTACTTC.

This chain connects TRBV7-2 to TRBJ2-3, with D possibly being TRBD2 (5 bases). Trimming cost V 2 bases and J 7 bases, with 10 bases left between them. Germline V lookup: CDR1 SGHTA, CDR2 FQGNSA. The CDR3 has 13 residues. The CDR3 loop reads CASSLSSEHTQYF. The CDR3 DNA follows: TGTGCCAGCAGCTTAAGTAGCGAACATACGCAGTATTTT.

This chain uses TRBV5-1 with TRBJ1-1, with a tentative D call TRBD1 (6 bases). The ends were cut back, 4 bases at V and 5 bases at J, with 15 bases in the middle. The CDR3 sequence is 14 residues long. Germline values: CDR1 SGHRS, CDR2 YFSETQ. The CDR3 protein is CASSETGSGTEAFF. The CDR3 DNA is TGCGCCAGCAGCGAGACAGGATCTGGGACTGAAGCTTTCTTT.